This TCR beta chain was profiled in a study of blood T cell repertoires in COVID-19. Sequencing used immunoSEQ multiplex PCR; TCRdb keeps in-frame clones, though not all of them. The data contain around 120,000 clones, roughly 81% of them singletons. The sequence came from a human donor in a cohort sampled during active COVID-19. The source material was peripheral blood.

The CDR3 protein is CASSLERGSYNEQFF. Here the CDR3 DNA reads TGTGCCAGCAGCTTGGAACGGGGATCCTACAATGAGCAGTTCTTC. The chain has TRBV5-4 and TRBJ2-1; tentative D call: TRBD2 (5 bases). The CDR3 loop spans 15 amino acids. V gave up 0 bases and J gave up 1 base, with 8 bases separating them. CDR1 and CDR2 from the germline V gene are SGHNT and YYREEE (reference sequence).